Shown below are 17 T cell receptor beta chains from a single sample sequenced in a study of blood T cell repertoires in COVID-19. Profiling relied on immunoSEQ multiplex PCR, and the TCRdb table lists in-frame clones only, not all of them. Altogether about 46,000 clones are present, 85% to 90% being singletons, with the ten largest covering 15%. The sequenced material came from peripheral blood. Source of these receptors: a human donor in a cohort sampled during active COVID-19.

This chain joins TRBV4-1 and TRBJ2-7, with TRBD1 matching over 8 bases. CDR3 length equals 14 residues. Trimming took 2 bases from V and 2 from J; bases not matched to a gene: 2. CDR1 MGHRA and CDR2 YSYEKL come from the germline V gene. The CDR3 DNA follows: TGCGCCAGCAGCCAAATACAGGGGGCCTACGAGCAGTACTTC. Its protein product is CASSQIQGAYEQYF.

V is TRBV7-8 and J is TRBJ1-6, with D possibly TRBD1 on 6 matching bases. CDR1 and CDR2 (germline): SGHVS, FQNEAQ. The CDR3 covers 17 residues. Trimming took 0 bases from V and 1 from J, leaving 10 bases between them. The CDR3 nucleotides are TGTGCCAGCAGCTTAGCAAAAGGGGGATCCTATAATTCACCCCTCCACTTT. Protein: CASSLAKGGSYNSPLHF. The full variable domain, in which reference TRBV7-8 and TRBJ1-6 provide the parts outside the CDR3, is GAGVSQSPRYKVAKRGQDVALRCDPISGHVSLFWYQQALGQGPEFLTYFQNEAQLDKSGLPSDRFFAERPEGSVSTLKIQRTQQEDSAVYLCASSLAKGGSYNSPLHFGNGTRLTVT.

The CDR3 DNA follows: TGTGCCAGCAGCGTAGGGAGGGGTACCTATGGCTACACCTTC. Translated: CASSVGRGTYGYTF. This rearrangement joins TRBV9 to TRBJ1-2; tentative D call: TRBD1 (5 bases). Trimming took off 0 bases at V and 4 bases at J, with 10 bases between the two ends. From germline, CDR1 is SGDLS and CDR2 YYNGEE. This CDR3 is 14 amino acids long.

V gene TRBV7-2 combines with J gene TRBJ2-7; D possibly corresponds to TRBD2 (6 bases). The CDR3 covers 14 residues. Per germline, CDR1 SGHTA and CDR2 FQGNSA. V dropped 5 bases and J dropped 3 bases, with 14 bases sitting between them. The CDR3 region has the DNA TGTGCCAGCAGCCCCGTGGATAGCGGCTACGAGCAGTACTTC. Residues: CASSPVDSGYEQYF.

V gene TRBV4-2 combines with J gene TRBJ2-7; tentatively, D is TRBD2 (6 bases). The CDR3 runs to 14 residues. Germline values: CDR1 LGHNA, CDR2 YNFKEQ. V shed 0 bases and J shed 6 bases, with 12 bases lying between them. The CDR3 coding sequence is TGTGCCAGCAGCCAAGAAGCGGGTACGCCCGAGCAGTACTTC. As protein: CASSQEAGTPEQYF.

CDR3 nucleotides: TGCGCCAGCAGCTTGGCCCCCGGGACAGGGGCTGGTCAGCCCCAGCATTTT. It encodes CASSLAPGTGAGQPQHF. The V gene is TRBV5-1, the J gene TRBJ1-5, with TRBD1 identical over 10 bases. Trimming took 0 bases from V and 6 from J; bases not matched to a gene: 9. The germline gives CDR1 SGHRS, CDR2 YFSETQ. The CDR3 is 17 residues long.

The CDR3 spells CAWSNRDTKRYGYTF. CDR3 nucleotide sequence: TGTGCCTGGAGTAACCGGGACACAAAGCGCTATGGCTACACCTTC. This chain connects TRBV30 to TRBJ1-2, with a possible D match to TRBD1 (6 bases). The germline gives CDR1 GTSNPN, CDR2 SVGIG (reference sequence). This CDR3 has 15 amino acids. V lost 2 bases to trimming and J lost 4 bases, with 17 bases between them.

CDR3 DNA: TGTGCCAGCAGCCAAGATAGGACAGGGGGCTTCAATTCACCCCTCCACTTT. It yields the protein CASSQDRTGGFNSPLHF. The chain employs TRBV3-1 (or the pseudogene TRBV3-2) and TRBJ1-6, with TRBD1 matching over 11 bases. V lost 0 bases to trimming and J lost 7 bases; unmatched junction nucleotides: 5. Germline V gives CDR1 LGHDT, CDR2 YNNKEL (reference sequence). The CDR3 sequence is 17 residues long.

The CDR3 loop reads CASGAGTGAEKLFF. CDR3 sequence (DNA): TGTGCCAGCGGGGCCGGGACAGGGGCCGAAAAACTGTTTTTT. The J gene is TRBJ1-4, the V gene TRBV2, with TRBD1 matching 10 bases. This CDR3 region has 14 residues. The V and J ends lost 8 bases and 8 bases, in that order; junction bases with no gene match: 8. Germline lookup yields CDR1 SNHLY and CDR2 FYNNEI.

The genes are TRBV29-1 and TRBJ2-5; no firm D call. V was pared by 3 bases and J by 5 bases, with 7 bases between. The germline CDR1 and CDR2 sequences are SQVTM and ANQGSEA. The CDR3 contains 11 residues. The CDR3 loop reads CSVDVVETQYF. The CDR3 nucleotides read TGCAGCGTTGATGTCGTGGAGACCCAGTACTTC.

This clone appeared a few times. The rearrangement uses TRBV10-2 and TRBJ1-1; D not certain. The ends were cut back, 6 bases at V and 5 bases at J, with 10 bases in the middle. The germline V gene encodes CDR1 WSHSY and CDR2 SAAADI. This CDR3 region has 12 residues. CDR3 in amino acids: CASRVGWTEAFF. Written as DNA, the CDR3 is TGCGCCAGCAGGGTCGGGTGGACTGAAGCTTTCTTT.

The chain uses TRBV5-1 and TRBJ2-3; tentative D call: TRBD2 (6 bases). V lost 3 bases and J 2 bases, leaving 16 bases between the germline ends. CDR3 length equals 16 residues. Per germline, CDR1 SGHRS and CDR2 YFSETQ. CDR3 region: CASSWTVGGLTDTQYF. In nucleotides, the CDR3 is TGCGCCAGCAGCTGGACGGTGGGAGGCCTCACAGATACGCAGTATTTT. Full variable domain (outside the CDR3, taken from reference TRBV5-1 and TRBJ2-3): KAGVTQTPRYLIKTRGQQVTLSCSPISGHRSVSWYQQTPGQGLQFLFEYFSETQRNKGNFPGRFSGRQFSNSRSEMNVSTLELGDSALYLCASSWTVGGLTDTQYFGPGTRLTVL.

The chain uses TRBV27 and TRBJ2-1; D might be TRBD1 (6 bases). The V end was cut by 2 bases, the J end by 10 bases, with 9 bases between. The CDR3 covers 12 residues. In germline, CDR1 is MNHEY, CDR2 SMNVEV (reference sequence). The CDR3 DNA sequence: TGTGCCAGCAGTTTAAGGGGGAGCGAGCAGTTCTTC. Translating gives CASSLRGSEQFF.

This clone was detected only once. V gene TRBV10-3 combines with J gene TRBJ2-7, with TRBD2 matching over 12 bases. The CDR3 is made up of 14 amino acids. In germline, CDR1 is ENHRY, CDR2 SYGVKD. Trimming cost V 3 bases and J 3 bases; bases outside gene matches: 0. The chain's CDR3 is CAISELAGGYEQYF. The DNA for the CDR3 is TGTGCCATCAGTGAACTAGCGGGGGGCTACGAGCAGTACTTC.

The gene calls are TRBV12-3 or TRBV12-4 and TRBJ2-7, with no clear D. This CDR3 comprises 11 residues. V gave up 3 bases and J gave up 2 bases, with 2 bases separating them. The CDR3 region has the DNA TGTGCCAGCAGTTTTACCTACGAGCAGTACTTC. Its translation: CASSFTYEQYF.

The rearrangement links TRBV9 to TRBJ2-1; 9 nucleotides match TRBD2. Germline lookup yields CDR1 SGDLS and CDR2 YYNGEE. The length of the CDR3 is 18 residues. V dropped 0 bases and J dropped 2; count of bases not matched to a gene: 9. CDR3 in amino acids: CASSVGGSGSPPYNEQFF. The DNA for the CDR3 is TGTGCCAGCAGCGTAGGGGGTAGCGGGAGTCCCCCCTACAATGAGCAGTTCTTC.

This clone turned up a few times. The chain combines TRBV6-1 with TRBJ1-2; D remains ambiguous. CDR1 and CDR2 from the germline V gene are MNHNS and SASEGT. This CDR3 is 15 amino acids long. V lost 0 bases, J lost 3 bases, and 11 bases lay in between. The CDR3 DNA sequence: TGTGCCAGCAGTGAAGCACAAGGAGGTCACTATGGCTACACCTTC. Translation: CASSEAQGGHYGYTF.